Presented here are 16 T cell receptor beta chains from one specimen sequenced in a study of human T cells and chemical hapten exposure. TCRdb processed the RACE reads anew with MiXCR; each CDR3 protein has one entry. The sample carries around 300,000 distinct CDR3 sequences, about 7% recorded once. Time point of the sample: patch test 1, 2 weeks after DPC sensitization. The treatment here: therapeutic diphenylcyclopropenone sensitization with weekly scalp DPC. Sequenced material: whole blood, taken in connection with sensitization to the hapten diphenylcyclopropenone (DPC). The receptors shown here come from a woman aged 18-29 years with alopecia areata. Some clones in this sample may be carry-over from other donors' samples.

The chain couples TRBV6-5 to TRBJ1-4, with 7 positions matching TRBD1. Germline CDR1 reads MNHEY; CDR2 reads SVGAGI. This CDR3 contains 16 residues. Trimming cost V 5 bases and J 4 bases; bases outside gene matches: 10. CDR3 protein: CASSPGQVHYNEKLFF. The CDR3 DNA reads TGTGCCAGCAGTCCCGGACAGGTTCATTATAATGAAAAACTGTTTTTT.

The V gene is TRBV12-3 or TRBV12-4, the J gene TRBJ2-3; 13 bases fit TRBD2. CDR3 length: 16 amino acids. V trimming: 5 bases; J trimming: 6 bases; junction bases outside the gene matches: 8. CDR3 DNA: TGTGCCAGCAGTATGACTAGCGGGGGGACGCTGGATACGCAGTATTTT. As protein: CASSMTSGGTLDTQYF.

V and J are TRBV7-9 and TRBJ2-7; 9 bases match TRBD2. Germline CDR1 is SEHNR and CDR2 is FQNEAQ (reference sequence). This CDR3 has 15 amino acids. V shed 5 bases, J shed 5 bases, and the junction held 10 bases outside the gene matches. CDR3: CASSRPGLATNEQYF. As DNA, the CDR3 is TGTGCCAGCAGCCGCCCGGGACTAGCAACCAACGAGCAGTACTTC.

This clonotype was detected many times. This chain connects TRBV12-3 or TRBV12-4 to TRBJ1-5, with TRBD1 matching 7 bases. The J segment lost 6 bases and the V segment lost 5 bases, leaving 7 bases of the junction unmatched. This CDR3 has 14 amino acids. CDR3 region: CASSPRDRGQPQHF. The CDR3 bases are TGTGCCAGCAGTCCACGGGACAGAGGTCAGCCCCAGCATTTT.

V gene TRBV5-1 combines with J gene TRBJ1-6; 7 bases agree with TRBD1. CDR3 size: 16 residues. CDR1 is SGHRS and CDR2 is YFSETQ in the germline V gene. V gave up 3 bases and J gave up 4 bases; unmatched junction bases: 7. The CDR3 here is CASSSGPGQYNSPLHF. The CDR3 DNA sequence: TGCGCCAGCAGCTCGGGCCCGGGACAGTATAATTCACCCCTCCACTTT.

This clonotype was counted many times. This chain uses TRBV6-5 with TRBJ1-6, with unresolved D. The V gene's germline CDR1 is MNHEY and CDR2 SVGAGI. Trimming removed 7 bases from V and 10 bases from J, with 8 bases in between. The CDR3 extends over 11 amino acids. CDR3 protein: CASNRVSPLHF. The CDR3 DNA reads TGTGCCAGCAATCGGGTGTCACCCCTCCACTTT.

The gene calls are TRBV4-2 and TRBJ1-3, with D unclear. The germline V gene has CDR1 LGHNA and CDR2 YNFKEQ. The CDR3 extends over 12 amino acids. Trimming left V 5 bases short and J 2 bases short, with 4 bases between. The CDR3 protein is CASSGTGNTIYF. The CDR3 nucleotides read TGTGCCAGCAGCGGCACTGGAAACACCATATATTTT.

There are a few counts of this clonotype. The chain combines TRBV4-3 with TRBJ1-6; possible D gene TRBD1, 6 bases. V gave up 1 base and J gave up 10 bases, with 14 bases separating them. CDR3 length: 15 amino acids. Germline CDR1 and CDR2: LGHNA and YSLEER. The CDR3, as DNA: TGCGCCAGCAGCCAAGCATTCAGGGGCGACTCACCCCTCCACTTT. Translating gives CASSQAFRGDSPLHF.

The CDR3 loop reads CASSYGAGTYEQYF. CDR3 DNA: TGTGCCAGCAGTTACGGGGCAGGGACCTACGAGCAGTACTTC. This sequence joins TRBV6-5 and TRBJ2-7; TRBD1 is a possible D gene (5 bases). V dropped 2 bases and J dropped 2 bases, with 10 bases sitting between them. The length of the CDR3 is 14 residues. Germline CDR1 reads MNHEY; CDR2 reads SVGAGI.

This clonotype has ten or more counts. The chain has TRBV13 and TRBJ2-7; maybe TRBD2 (6 bases). The CDR3 is 13 residues long. Trimming took 2 bases from V and 4 from J, leaving 9 bases between them. Germline loops: CDR1 PRHDT, CDR2 FYEKMQ (reference sequence). The CDR3: CASSLSAGYEQYF. For the CDR3, the DNA is TGTGCCAGCAGCTTATCCGCGGGATACGAGCAGTACTTC. Based on the CDR3 plus reference TRBV13 and TRBJ2-7, the full variable domain is AAGVIQSPRHLIKEKRETATLKCYPIPRHDTVYWYQQGPGQDPQFLISFYEKMQSDKGSIPDRFSAQQFSDYHSELNMSSLELGDSALYFCASSLSAGYEQYFGPGTRLTVT.

The chain employs TRBV24-1 and TRBJ1-1; D perhaps matches TRBD1 (6 bases). The length of the CDR3 is 11 residues. Germline loops: CDR1 KGHDR, CDR2 SFDVKD. With 9 bases removed from V and 6 bases from J, the gap between germline ends came to 10 bases. Written as DNA, the CDR3 is TGTGCCACCCGGCAGGGGCCTGAAGCTTTCTTT. Amino acids: CATRQGPEAFF.

Many counts were recorded for this clonotype. V and J are TRBV6-5 and TRBJ1-4; D may be TRBD1 (6 bases). Germline lookup yields CDR1 MNHEY and CDR2 SVGAGI. The CDR3 has 15 residues. V was shortened by 11 bases and J by 8 bases, with 24 bases between the two germline ends. In nucleotides, the CDR3 is TGTGCCCTGATCCCAGTTGGGGTAGGGGGGGAAAAACTGTTTTTT. Residues: CALIPVGVGGEKLFF.

As to this clonotype: An end of the junction differs from the germline gene, which may be a read error. The CDR3 sequence is CSVKDNYNEQFF. The CDR3 DNA is TGCAGCGTTAAAGACAACTACAATGAGCAGTTCTTC. This chain connects TRBV29-1 to TRBJ2-1; D remains unclear. The germline CDR1 and CDR2 sequences are SQVTM and ANQGSEA. The CDR3 has 12 residues.

There are a few counts of this clonotype. The rearrangement links TRBV6-5 to TRBJ2-7; D gene ambiguous. The CDR3 spans 11 residues. Germline CDR1 reads MNHEY; CDR2 reads SVGAGI. The germline V and J ends were trimmed by 1 base and 7 bases, with 5 bases remaining between them. The CDR3 is CASSYLQEQYF. CDR3 coding DNA: TGTGCCAGCAGTTACTTGCAGGAGCAGTACTTC.

This clonotype was seen only a few times. CDR3 bases: TGTGCCAGCAGCTTGGGCCGACTTGCCTCCTACGAGCAGTACTTC. It is translated as CASSLGRLASYEQYF. The chain uses TRBV13 and TRBJ2-7, with D uncertain. Germline values: CDR1 PRHDT, CDR2 FYEKMQ (reference sequence). The CDR3 has 15 amino acids. Trimming cost V 3 bases and J 0 bases, with 12 bases left between them.

There are a few counts of this clonotype. V is TRBV10-3 and J is TRBJ2-3, with D uncertain. Trimming stripped 10 bases from V and 1 base from J, with 9 bases between. The CDR3 is 12 residues long. The germline CDR1 and CDR2 sequences are ENHRY and SYGVKD. Here the CDR3 DNA reads TGTGCCAACTCGGACCGCACAGATACGCAGTATTTT. Its translation: CANSDRTDTQYF.